This is a list of T cell receptor beta chains from one sample in a study of graft-versus-host responses after intestinal transplantation. Only in-frame clones appear in the TCRdb table, and some are missing; sequencing was by immunoSEQ multiplex PCR. The repertoire holds about 84,000 clones, 85% to 95% seen once, with less than 0.45% in the top ten. No cognate antigen is known for these TCRs. The starting material was unstimulated CD4+ T cells sorted from spleen or lymph node cells, obtained before transplant. Receptors originate from a human donor who was the organ donor for an intestinal transplant. Both conserved end residues are part of each CDR3. The order of the fields is clone size, J gene, D gene, V gene, CDR3 protein, CDR3 DNA. The D gene is left open where the match is weak. Not every row has a clone size; where given, it reads once, few, many or a size class.

. TRBJ1-5 TRBD1 TRBV30 CAWSRQGDQPQHF TGTGCCTGGAGTCGGCAGGGGGATCAGCCCCAGCATTTT
. TRBJ1-2 TRBD1 TRBV10-3 CAIQGGHGYTF TGTGCCATCCAGGGGGGTCATGGCTACACCTTC
. TRBJ1-2 . TRBV6-5 CASLKQGTYGYTF TGTGCCAGCCTAAAACAGGGAACCTATGGCTACACCTTC
. TRBJ2-3 TRBD2 TRBV30 CAWKTSPSTDTQYF TGTGCCTGGAAGACTAGCCCCAGCACAGATACGCAGTATTTT
. TRBJ2-1 TRBD2 TRBV7-9 CASSLLAGGYNEQFF TGTGCCAGCAGCTTACTAGCGGGGGGGTACAATGAGCAGTTCTTC
. TRBJ2-5 TRBD2 TRBV27 CASTSLGLATETQYF TGTGCCAGCACGTCCCTGGGACTAGCAACTGAGACCCAGTACTTC
. TRBJ2-1 TRBD2 TRBV10-1 CASSGLAGAYNEQFF TGCGCCAGCAGTGGACTAGCGGGAGCGTACAATGAGCAGTTCTTC
once TRBJ1-2 TRBD1 TRBV6-5 CASSYYRGWELYGYTF TGTGCCAGCAGTTACTACAGGGGATGGGAACTCTATGGCTACACCTTC
. TRBJ2-4 . TRBV28 CASRLRGSSRNIQYF TGTGCCAGCAGACTCAGGGGCTCGTCGCGAAACATTCAGTACTTC
. TRBJ2-5 . TRBV12-2 CASRLAKDRLKETQYF TGTGCAAGTCGCTTAGCTAAGGACAGGTTGAAAGAGACCCAGTACTTC
once TRBJ2-5 . TRBV30 CAWRDQGETQYF TGTGCCTGGAGGGATCAGGGAGAGACCCAGTACTTC
. TRBJ1-3 . TRBV5-1 CASYPDRPGNTIYF TGCGCCAGCTATCCCGACAGGCCGGGAAACACCATATATTTT
. TRBJ1-4 . TRBV5-4 CASSLAGLSEKLFF TGTGCCAGCAGCTTGGCAGGATTAAGTGAAAAACTGTTTTTT
. TRBJ1-2 . TRBV7-2 CASSPPEAYSRIYGYTF TGTGCCAGCAGTCCCCCCGAGGCGTATTCGAGAATCTATGGCTACACCTTC
. TRBJ2-3 TRBD1 TRBV6-1 CASSDGQGRTDTQYF TGTGCCAGCAGTGATGGACAGGGGCGCACAGATACGCAGTATTTT
. TRBJ2-5 . TRBV5-6 CASSLTGGETQYF TGTGCCAGCAGCTTGACCGGGGGAGAGACCCAGTACTTC
. TRBJ2-3 TRBD1 TRBV28 CASSSGQGMDTQYF TGTGCCAGCAGTTCCGGACAGGGGATGGATACGCAGTATTTT
. TRBJ1-5 TRBD1 TRBV15 CATRQTGTYSNQPQHF TGTGCCACGAGACAGACAGGGACATATAGCAATCAGCCCCAGCATTTT
once TRBJ1-5 . TRBV7-9 CASSQSGYGNQPQHF TGTGCCAGCAGCCAATCAGGGTATGGCAATCAGCCCCAGCATTTT
. TRBJ2-1 TRBD2 TRBV19 CASSIWGGSGHNEQFF TGTGCCAGTAGTATTTGGGGGGGTAGTGGCCATAATGAGCAGTTCTTC
. TRBJ1-2 TRBD1 TRBV5-4 CASSFSGQTYRYTF TGTGCCAGCAGCTTTTCGGGACAGACCTATCGCTACACCTTC
. TRBJ2-3 TRBD2 TRBV2 CASSVASGRGNTQYF TGTGCCAGCAGTGTGGCTAGCGGGAGGGGTAATACGCAGTATTTT
. TRBJ2-4 TRBD1 TRBV28 CASSPGQALAKNIQYF TGTGCCAGCAGTCCCGGACAGGCCCTAGCCAAAAACATTCAGTACTTC
. TRBJ1-4 TRBD1 TRBV11-2 CASSRDRVGEKLFF TGTGCCAGCAGCCGCGACAGGGTCGGTGAAAAACTGTTTTTT
. TRBJ2-7 TRBD2 TRBV5-1 CASSLAGGQREQYF TGCGCCAGCAGTTTAGCGGGGGGGCAACGAGAGCAGTACTTC
. TRBJ2-1 TRBD2 TRBV4-1 CASSRTGTSGGGLRVWFF TGCGCCAGCAGCCGCACCGGGACTAGCGGGGGGGGTCTTCGGGTGTGGTTCTTC
. TRBJ2-2 . TRBV25-1 CATAGGGTAFDGELFF TGTGCCACCGCGGGTGGGGGCACAGCTTTCGACGGGGAGCTGTTTTTT
. TRBJ2-1 TRBD1 TRBV7-6 CASSLARTGLINEQFF TGTGCCAGCAGCTTAGCCCGGACAGGGTTAATCAATGAGCAGTTCTTC
once TRBJ1-1 . TRBV7-6 CASSLVGDRRAFF TGTGCCAGCAGCTTAGTTGGTGACAGGCGTGCTTTCTTT
. TRBJ2-4 . TRBV5-1 CASSLVTGMDIQYF TGCGCCAGCAGCTTGGTTACAGGGATGGACATTCAGTACTTC
. TRBJ1-2 . TRBV29-1 CSVEGQSINYGYTF TGCAGCGTTGAAGGCCAGTCGATAAACTATGGCTACACCTTC
. TRBJ2-3 TRBD2 TRBV9 CASSDRAGGTDTQYF TGTGCCAGCAGCGACCGAGCGGGGGGCACAGATACGCAGTATTTT
. TRBJ1-1 . TRBV29-1 CSVPGGGNTEAFF TGCAGCGTCCCCGGCGGGGGGAACACTGAAGCTTTCTTT
. TRBJ2-1 . TRBV5-1 CASSLVLAEYNEQFF TGCGCCAGCAGCTTGGTTTTAGCGGAATACAATGAGCAGTTCTTC
once TRBJ1-2 TRBD1 TRBV10-3 CAISEQQGARNYGYTF TGTGCCATCAGTGAGCAACAGGGGGCCCGAAACTATGGCTACACCTTC
. TRBJ1-6 TRBD1 TRBV18 CASSLGQANNSPLHF TGTGCCAGCTCACTGGGACAGGCCAACAATTCACCCCTCCACTTT
. TRBJ2-7 TRBD1 TRBV2 CASRGQGPTYEQYF TGTGCCAGCAGGGGACAGGGGCCCACCTACGAGCAGTACTTC
. TRBJ2-5 . TRBV19 CASPGAQYF TGTGCCAGCCCGGGGGCCCAGTACTTC
. TRBJ2-1 . TRBV7-2 CASSLQTGGGEFF TGTGCCAGCAGCCTACAGACAGGAGGGGGCGAGTTCTTC
. TRBJ2-1 TRBD2 TRBV7-3 CASSLTSGVNNEQFF TGTGCCAGCAGCTTAACTAGCGGGGTTAACAATGAGCAGTTCTTC
. TRBJ2-1 TRBD2 TRBV5-1 CASTRTSGDYNEQFF TGCGCCAGCACGCGGACTAGCGGGGACTACAATGAGCAGTTCTTC
. TRBJ1-2 . TRBV5-1 CASSPMDSYGYGYTF TGCGCCAGCAGCCCCATGGACAGTTACGGCTATGGCTACACCTTC
. TRBJ2-1 TRBD2 TRBV6-9 CASSHSSTGGIPSSYNEQFF TGTGCCAGCAGTCACTCCTCGACGGGGGGGATCCCAAGCTCCTACAATGAGCAGTTCTTC
. TRBJ2-1 TRBD2 TRBV6-5 CASSYMTSGTNEQFF TGTGCCAGCAGTTATATGACTAGCGGAACCAATGAGCAGTTCTTC
. TRBJ1-6 TRBD1 TRBV2 CASSWTGLNSPLHF TGTGCCAGCTCCTGGACAGGACTGAATTCACCCCTCCACTTT
. TRBJ2-1 TRBD2 TRBV4-2 CASSQAYSGTTRNNEQFF TGTGCCAGCAGCCAAGCCTATTCCGGGACTACCCGTAACAATGAGCAGTTCTTC
. TRBJ2-2 . TRBV7-3 CASSLRGKGNRQAGELFF TGTGCCAGCAGCCTAAGGGGTAAGGGGAATAGGCAAGCCGGGGAGCTGTTTTTT
. TRBJ2-3 . TRBV9 CASSVAGATDTQYF TGTGCCAGCAGCGTAGCGGGAGCCACAGATACGCAGTATTTT
. TRBJ2-2 . TRBV30 CAWSLRGGWDTGELFF TGTGCCTGGAGTCTACGGGGAGGTTGGGACACCGGGGAGCTGTTTTTT
. TRBJ1-5 TRBD1 TRBV7-9 CASSLGTNKGARSNQPQHF TGTGCCAGCAGCTTAGGCACCAATAAGGGGGCGCGGAGCAATCAGCCCCAGCATTTT
. TRBJ2-3 . TRBV29-1 CSVESQGLTDTQYF TGCAGCGTTGAAAGTCAGGGGCTCACAGATACGCAGTATTTT